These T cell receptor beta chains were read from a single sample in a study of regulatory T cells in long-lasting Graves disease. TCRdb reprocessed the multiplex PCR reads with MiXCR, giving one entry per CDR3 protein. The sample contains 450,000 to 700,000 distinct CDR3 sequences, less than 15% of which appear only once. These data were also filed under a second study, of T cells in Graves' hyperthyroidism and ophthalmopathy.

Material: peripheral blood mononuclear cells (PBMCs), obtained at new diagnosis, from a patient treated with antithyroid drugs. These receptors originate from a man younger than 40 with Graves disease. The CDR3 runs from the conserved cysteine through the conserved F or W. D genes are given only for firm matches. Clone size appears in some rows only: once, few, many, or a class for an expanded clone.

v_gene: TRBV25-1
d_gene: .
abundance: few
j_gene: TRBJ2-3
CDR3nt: TGTGCCAGCAGCGATCTCAGGTTGCGGGGCACAGATACGCAGTATTTT
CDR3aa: CASSDLRLRGTDTQYF

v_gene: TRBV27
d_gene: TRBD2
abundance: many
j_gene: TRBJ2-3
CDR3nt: TGTGCCAGCAGTTCCATAGCGGGAGCCACAGATACGCAGTATTTT
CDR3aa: CASSSIAGATDTQYF

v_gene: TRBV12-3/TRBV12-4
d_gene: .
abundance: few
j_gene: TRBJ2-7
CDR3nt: TGTGCCAGCAGTTTTGATGGCAGGGGCTCCTACGAGCAGTACTTC
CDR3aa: CASSFDGRGSYEQYF

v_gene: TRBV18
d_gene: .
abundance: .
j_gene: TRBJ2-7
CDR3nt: TGTGCCAGCTCACCAGGCGTGGGAACATTCACCTACGAGCAGTACTTC
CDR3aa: CASSPGVGTFTYEQYF

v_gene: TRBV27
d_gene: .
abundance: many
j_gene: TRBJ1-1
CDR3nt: TGTGCCAGCAGCCGGGGGAGGGCTGAAGCTTTCTTT
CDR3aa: CASSRGRAEAFF

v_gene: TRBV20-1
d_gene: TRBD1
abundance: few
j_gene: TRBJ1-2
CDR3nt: TGCAGTGCACCGGGACAGGGTTCCTATGGCTACACCTTC
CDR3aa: CSAPGQGSYGYTF

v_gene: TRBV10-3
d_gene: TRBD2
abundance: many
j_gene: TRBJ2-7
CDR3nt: TGTGCCATCAGTGCCCGGCCGGGGACTAGCGGGGTTTACGAGCAGTACTTC
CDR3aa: CAISARPGTSGVYEQYF

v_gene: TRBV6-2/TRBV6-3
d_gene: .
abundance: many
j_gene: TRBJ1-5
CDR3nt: TGTGCCAGCAGTTACTCGAGGTCTAATCAGCCCCAGCATTTT
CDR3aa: CASSYSRSNQPQHF

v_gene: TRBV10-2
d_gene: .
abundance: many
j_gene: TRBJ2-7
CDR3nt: TGCGCCAGCAGTGAGAGAGGGAACTACGAGCAGTACTTC
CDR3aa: CASSERGNYEQYF

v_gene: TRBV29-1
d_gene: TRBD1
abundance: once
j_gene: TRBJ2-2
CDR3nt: TGCAGCGGGACAGGGGCGGTGTTCGGGGAGCTGTTTTTT
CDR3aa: CSGTGAVFGELFF

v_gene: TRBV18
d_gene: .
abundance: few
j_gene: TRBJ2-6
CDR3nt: TGTGCCACTGGTGGGCCTGGGGCCAACGTCCTGACTTTC
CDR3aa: CATGGPGANVLTF

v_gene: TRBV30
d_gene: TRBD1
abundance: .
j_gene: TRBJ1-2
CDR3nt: TGTGCCTGGAGTGTACCCGACAGGGACCCATATGGCTACACCTTC
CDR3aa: CAWSVPDRDPYGYTF

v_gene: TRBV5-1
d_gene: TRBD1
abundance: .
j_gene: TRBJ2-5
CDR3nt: TGCGCCAGCAGCCGATTCGGACAGGAAAAAGAGACCCAGTACTTC
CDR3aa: CASSRFGQEKETQYF

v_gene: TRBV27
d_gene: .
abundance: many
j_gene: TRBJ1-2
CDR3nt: TGTGCCAGCAGCCCCGGACATGGCTACACCTTC
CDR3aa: CASSPGHGYTF

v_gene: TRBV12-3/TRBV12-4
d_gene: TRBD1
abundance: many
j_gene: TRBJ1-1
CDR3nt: TGTGCCAGCAGTCCGGGACAGGGCGGTCGAGCTTTCTTT
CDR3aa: CASSPGQGGRAFF

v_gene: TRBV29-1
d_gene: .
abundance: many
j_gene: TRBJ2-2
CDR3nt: TGCAGCGCTAGCCAGAACACCGGGGAGCTGTTTTTT
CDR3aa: CSASQNTGELFF

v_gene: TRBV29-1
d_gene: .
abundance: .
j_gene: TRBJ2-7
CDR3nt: TGCAGCGTTTCCCAGACCTACGAGCAGCACTTC
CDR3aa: CSVSQTYEQHF

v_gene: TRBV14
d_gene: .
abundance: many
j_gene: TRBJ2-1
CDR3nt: TGTGCCAGCAGCCAAGCCGCAGGACACTACAATGAGCAGTTCTTC
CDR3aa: CASSQAAGHYNEQFF

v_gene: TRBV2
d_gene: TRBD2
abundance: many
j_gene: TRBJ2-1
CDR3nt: TGTGCCAGCTGCTGGACTAGCGGGACGGGTGAGCAGTTCTTC
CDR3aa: CASCWTSGTGEQFF

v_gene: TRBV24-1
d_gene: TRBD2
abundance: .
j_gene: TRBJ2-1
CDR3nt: TGTGCCACCAGTGTTAGCGGGAGGGGTGAGCAGTTCTTC
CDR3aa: CATSVSGRGEQFF

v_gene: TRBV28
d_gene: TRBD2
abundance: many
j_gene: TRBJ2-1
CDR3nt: TGTGCCAGCAGTTTTTTTGGACTAGCGAACAATGAGCAGTTCTTC
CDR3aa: CASSFFGLANNEQFF

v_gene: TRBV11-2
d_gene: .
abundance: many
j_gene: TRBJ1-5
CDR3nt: TGTGCCAGCGTGCGGGGGAATCAGCCCCAGCATTTT
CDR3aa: CASVRGNQPQHF

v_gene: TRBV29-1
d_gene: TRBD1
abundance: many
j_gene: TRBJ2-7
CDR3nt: TGCAGCGTTGAAGATGGGCAGGGGGCCTACGAGCAGTACTTC
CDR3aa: CSVEDGQGAYEQYF

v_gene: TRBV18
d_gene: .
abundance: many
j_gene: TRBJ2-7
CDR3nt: TGTGCCAGCTCACACGGGGCCCCCTACGAGCAGTACTTC
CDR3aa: CASSHGAPYEQYF

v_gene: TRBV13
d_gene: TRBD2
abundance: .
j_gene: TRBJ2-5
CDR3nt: TGTGCCAGCAGCTCCCTCGGCCTAGCGGGCCAGCAAGAGACCCAGTACTTC
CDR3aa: CASSSLGLAGQQETQYF

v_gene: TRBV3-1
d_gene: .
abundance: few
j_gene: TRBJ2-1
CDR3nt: TGTGCCAGCAGCCACTTAATACATTCGGAGTCTTCCCCGTTCTTC
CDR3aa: CASSHLIHSESSPFF

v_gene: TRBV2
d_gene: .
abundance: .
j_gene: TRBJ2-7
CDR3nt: TGTGCCAGCAGAGGACAGCACTACGAGCAGTACTTC
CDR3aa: CASRGQHYEQYF

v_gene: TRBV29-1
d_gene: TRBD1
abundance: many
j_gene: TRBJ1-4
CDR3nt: TGCAGCGTAGCAGGACAGGGGGAAAAACTGTTTTTT
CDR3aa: CSVAGQGEKLFF

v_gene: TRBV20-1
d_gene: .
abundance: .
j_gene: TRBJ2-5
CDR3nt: TGCAGTGCCAAGCCCCTGCGTGCTAGCCCCCACGGGCCCCAAGAGACCCAGTACTTC
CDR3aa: CSAKPLRASPHGPQETQYF

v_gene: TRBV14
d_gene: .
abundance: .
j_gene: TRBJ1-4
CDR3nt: TGTGCCAGCAGCCAAGATGTCAGAAAAGCAACTAATGAAAAACTGTTTTTT
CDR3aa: CASSQDVRKATNEKLFF

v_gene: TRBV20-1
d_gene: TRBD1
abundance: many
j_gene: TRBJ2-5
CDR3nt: TGCAGTGCTTCACAGGGGGCTCGAGAGACCCAGTACTTC
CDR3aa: CSASQGARETQYF

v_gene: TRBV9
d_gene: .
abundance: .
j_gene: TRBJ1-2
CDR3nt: TGTGCCAGCAGCATGGACAGTCGCTCCTATGGCTACACCTTC
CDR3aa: CASSMDSRSYGYTF

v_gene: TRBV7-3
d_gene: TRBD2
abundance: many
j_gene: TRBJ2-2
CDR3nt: TGTGCCAGCAGCCCACCGACGGGGGGTATTGGCACCGGGGAGCTGTTTTTT
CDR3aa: CASSPPTGGIGTGELFF

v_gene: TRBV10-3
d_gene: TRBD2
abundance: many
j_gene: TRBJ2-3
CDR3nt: TGTGCCATCCGGACTAGCGACACAGATACGCAGTATTTT
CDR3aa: CAIRTSDTDTQYF

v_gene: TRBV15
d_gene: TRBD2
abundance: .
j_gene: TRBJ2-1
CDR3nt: TGTGCCACCAGCAGAGATTTGGCGGGAGGGTCCTACAATGAGCAGTTCTTC
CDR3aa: CATSRDLAGGSYNEQFF

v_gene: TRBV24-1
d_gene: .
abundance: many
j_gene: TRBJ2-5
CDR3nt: TGTGCCACCAGTGACCCAGCCCCTCAAGAGACCCAGTACTTC
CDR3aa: CATSDPAPQETQYF

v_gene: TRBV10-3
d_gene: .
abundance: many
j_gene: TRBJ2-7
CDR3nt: TGTGCCATCAGCCGGGAGCCCCTCTACGAGCAGTACTTC
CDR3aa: CAISREPLYEQYF

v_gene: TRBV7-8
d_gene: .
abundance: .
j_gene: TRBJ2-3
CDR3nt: TGTGCCAGCAGCTTGTCGCAGGGTGACACAGATACGCAGTATTTT
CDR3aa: CASSLSQGDTDTQYF

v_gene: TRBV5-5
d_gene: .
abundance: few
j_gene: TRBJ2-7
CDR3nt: TGTGCCAGCAACGTGGGAGGGGGCAATTACGAGCAGTACTTC
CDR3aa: CASNVGGGNYEQYF

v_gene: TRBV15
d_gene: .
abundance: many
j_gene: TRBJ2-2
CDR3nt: TGTGCCACCAGCAGAGATTCCGGGAGTGGTGAGGGGGAGCTGTTTTTT
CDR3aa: CATSRDSGSGEGELFF

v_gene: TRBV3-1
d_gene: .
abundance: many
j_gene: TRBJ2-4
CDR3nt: TGTGCCAGCAGCCACCCTCCCAAAAACATTCAGTACTTC
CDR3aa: CASSHPPKNIQYF

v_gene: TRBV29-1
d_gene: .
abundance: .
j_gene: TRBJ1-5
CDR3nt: TGCAGCGTTGAAGTCTCCGTTAGAGGGCCCCAGCATTTT
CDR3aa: CSVEVSVRGPQHF

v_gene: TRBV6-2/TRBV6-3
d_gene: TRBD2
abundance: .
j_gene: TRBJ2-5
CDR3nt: TGTGCCAGCGGGCGGACTAGCGGGAGGGCCCCCCAGTACTTC
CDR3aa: CASGRTSGRAPQYF

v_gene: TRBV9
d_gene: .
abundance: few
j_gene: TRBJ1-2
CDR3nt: TGTGCCAGCAGCGTAGCCCTAGGGGACGGAGGATCCGGGGCCTTTGGCTACACCTTC
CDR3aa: CASSVALGDGGSGAFGYTF

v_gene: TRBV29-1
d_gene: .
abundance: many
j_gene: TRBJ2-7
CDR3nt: TGCAGCGTGCGTGAACAGGGTTCCTACGAGCAGTACTTC
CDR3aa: CSVREQGSYEQYF

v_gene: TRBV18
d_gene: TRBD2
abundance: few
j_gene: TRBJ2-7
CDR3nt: TGTGCCAGCTCACCACAGTGGACTAGCGGGAAGAAGTACTTC
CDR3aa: CASSPQWTSGKKYF

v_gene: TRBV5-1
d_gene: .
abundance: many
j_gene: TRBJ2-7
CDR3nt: TGCGCCAGCAGCCCACAGGGCGCCTACGAGCAGTACTTC
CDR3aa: CASSPQGAYEQYF

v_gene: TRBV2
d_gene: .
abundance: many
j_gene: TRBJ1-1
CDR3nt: TGTGCCAGCAGTACGGCGACAGGGAACACTGAAGCTTTCTTT
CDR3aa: CASSTATGNTEAFF

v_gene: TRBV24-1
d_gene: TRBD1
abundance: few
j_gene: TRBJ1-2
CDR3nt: TGTGCCACCAGCCGACAGGGGGCAGGAGGCTACACCTTC
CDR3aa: CATSRQGAGGYTF

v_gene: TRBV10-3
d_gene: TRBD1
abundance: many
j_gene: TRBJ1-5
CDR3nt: TGTGCCATCAGTTCAGGGGGGAGCAATCAGCCCCAGCATTTT
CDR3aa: CAISSGGSNQPQHF